One sample yielded the 26 T cell receptor beta chains listed below, sequenced in a study of cytotoxic CD8 clonotypes in ibrutinib-treated CLL. The repertoire was sequenced with immunoSEQ multiplex PCR; TCRdb's copy has only in-frame clones and lacks some. Of around 97,000 clones listed, approximately 80% are singletons. The material was PBMCs, obtained after 12 months of ibrutinib treatment. These receptors were taken from a human donor with chronic lymphocytic leukemia.

This clone was picked up one time. The CDR3 region has the DNA TGTGCCAGCAAATCGGCTAGCGGGGGGCGAGAGACCCAGTACTTC. Protein product: CASKSASGGRETQYF. V is TRBV6-1 and J is TRBJ2-5, with 11 bases lining up with TRBD2. After removal of 7 bases from V and 4 bases from J, the junction contained 8 bases not matched to a gene. Germline assignment: CDR1 MNHNS and CDR2 SASEGT. The CDR3 totals 15 residues.

The rearrangement joins TRBV30 to TRBJ1-1; 8 bases are a match to TRBD1. The junction had 6 bases not matched to a gene; V was cut back by 7 bases and J by 2 bases. CDR3 length: 13 amino acids. Germline V gene sequence: CDR1 GTSNPN, CDR2 SVGIG (reference sequence). The CDR3 sequence: CALQTGVNTEAFF. CDR3 sequence (DNA): TGTGCCTTGCAGACAGGGGTAAACACTGAAGCTTTCTTT.

The rearrangement links TRBV7-9 to TRBJ1-1; D is unresolved. With 5 bases removed from V and 7 bases from J, the gap between germline ends came to 8 bases. There are 11 residues in the CDR3. Germline loops: CDR1 SEHNR, CDR2 FQNEAQ (reference sequence). The chain's CDR3 is CASSLTVEAFF. CDR3 bases: TGTGCCAGCAGCCTCACAGTTGAAGCTTTCTTT.

The chain is built from TRBV6-1 and TRBJ2-5, with D hard to call. There are 13 residues in the CDR3. Germline lookup yields CDR1 MNHNS and CDR2 SASEGT. V shed 7 bases and J shed 1 base, with 10 bases lying between them. The CDR3: CASTLSLQETQYF. CDR3 DNA: TGTGCCAGCACGCTCAGTCTCCAAGAGACCCAGTACTTC.

V gene TRBV5-5 combines with J gene TRBJ2-3, with D perhaps TRBD1 or TRBD2 (6 bases each). The CDR3 sequence is 15 residues long. V was clipped by 4 bases and J by 4 bases, with 16 bases between them. CDR1 and CDR2 from the germline V gene are SGHKS and YYEKEE (reference sequence). CDR3 sequence (DNA): TGTGCCAGCAGCCCCGGACAGACTAGGGCAGATACGCAGTATTTT. Protein product: CASSPGQTRADTQYF. The variable domain in full, completed from reference TRBV5-5 and TRBJ2-3, reads DAGVTQSPTHLIKTRGQQVTLRCSPISGHKSVSWYQQVLGQGPQFIFQYYEKEERGRGNFPDRFSARQFPNYSSELNVNALLLGDSALYLCASSPGQTRADTQYFGPGTRLTVL.

This clone has just one count. Here the CDR3 reads CASSPVGQGADTQYF. For the CDR3, the DNA is TGTGCCAGCTCACCTGTGGGACAGGGGGCGGATACGCAGTATTTT. The rearrangement uses TRBV18 and TRBJ2-3, with 12 positions matching TRBD1. Trimming took 3 bases from V and 6 from J; bases not matched to a gene: 4. Germline loops: CDR1 KGHSH, CDR2 LQKENI. This CDR3 is 15 amino acids long. The variable domain in full, with the rest retrieved from reference TRBV18 and TRBJ2-3, is NAGVMQNPRHLVRRRGQEARLRCSPMKGHSHVYWYRQLPEEGLKFMVYLQKENIIDESGMPKERFSAEFPKEGPSILRIQQVVRGDSAAYFCASSPVGQGADTQYFGPGTRLTVL.

The chain joins TRBV19 to TRBJ1-6; 8 positions agree with TRBD1. The junction had 14 bases not matched to a gene; V was cut back by 7 bases and J by 3 bases. Germline V CDR1 and CDR2: LNHDA, SQIVND (reference sequence). This CDR3 is 18 amino acids long. In DNA, the CDR3 is TGTGCCAGTACGCAACAGGGGACCGGGACAGGCTATAATTCACCCCTCCACTTT. Its protein is CASTQQGTGTGYNSPLHF.

The chain carries TRBV2 and TRBJ2-2; a weak D match, TRBD1 (7 bases). Trimming removed 8 bases from V and 6 bases from J, with 13 bases in between. Germline V gives CDR1 SNHLY, CDR2 FYNNEI. CDR3 size: 13 residues. The CDR3: CASVGRGAGELFF. CDR3 bases: TGTGCCAGCGTGGGCAGGGGGGCCGGGGAGCTGTTTTTT.

The chain recombines TRBV4-1 with TRBJ2-1, with D perhaps TRBD1 (5 bases). Germline CDR1 and CDR2: MGHRA and YSYEKL. The CDR3 spans 15 residues. V was shortened by 0 bases and J by 0 bases, with 6 bases between the two germline ends. CDR3 nucleotides: TGCGCCAGCAGCCAAGATGACAGCTCCTACAATGAGCAGTTCTTC. Protein sequence: CASSQDDSSYNEQFF.

The V and J genes are TRBV19 and TRBJ2-1; 13 nucleotides match TRBD2. Germline V CDR1 and CDR2: LNHDA, SQIVND (reference sequence). The CDR3 has 16 residues. Trimming took 10 bases from V and 6 from J; bases not matched to a gene: 12. CDR3 region: CATRYSGTSGVNEQFF. CDR3 nucleotide sequence: TGTGCCACCCGATATTCCGGGACTAGCGGGGTCAATGAGCAGTTCTTC.

On this clone: In the same sample, other DNA sequences code for this CDR3. This chain uses TRBV18 with TRBJ2-7; 13 positions agree with TRBD2. The trim removed 0 bases at V and 4 bases at J, leaving 0 bases unmatched. Germline V gene sequence: CDR1 KGHSH, CDR2 LQKENI. The CDR3 has 15 residues. The CDR3 sequence: CASSPPGLAGYEQYF. The CDR3 coding sequence is TGTGCCAGCTCACCACCGGGACTAGCGGGGTACGAGCAGTACTTC.

J is TRBJ2-3 and V is TRBV20-1; D tentatively reads TRBD1 or TRBD2 (5 bases each). This CDR3 has 11 amino acids. Germline V gene lookup returns CDR1 DFQATT and CDR2 SNEGSKA (reference sequence). Trimming removed 6 bases from V and 14 bases from J, with 18 bases in between. This chain's CDR3 is CSALGLGVVYF. CDR3 bases: TGCAGTGCCCTTGGACTGGGGGTGGTGTATTTT.

The chain combines TRBV6-1 with TRBJ2-1, with D perhaps matching TRBD2 (5 bases). The CDR3 sequence is 14 residues long. Germline CDR1 MNHNS, CDR2 SASEGT. V was shortened by 8 bases and J by 0 bases, with 11 bases between the two germline ends. CDR3 DNA: TGTGCCAGCCGGACTTCGAGCTCCTACAATGAGCAGTTCTTC. Its protein product is CASRTSSSYNEQFF.

This rearrangement joins TRBV5-1 to TRBJ2-2, with D perhaps matching TRBD2 (11 bases). V was trimmed by 0 bases and J by 3 bases, leaving 27 bases between them. The V gene's germline CDR1 is SGHRS and CDR2 YFSETQ. There are 21 residues in the CDR3. The CDR3 reads CASSLGALRDRGLADTGELFF. The CDR3 nucleotides are TGCGCCAGCAGCTTGGGGGCTCTCCGGGACAGGGGACTAGCGGACACCGGGGAGCTGTTTTTT.

This chain links TRBV27 with TRBJ1-6; D might be TRBD1 (5 bases). Looked up from germline, CDR1 is MNHEY and CDR2 is SMNVEV (reference sequence). This CDR3 is 15 amino acids long. V was clipped by 5 bases and J by 7 bases, with 15 bases between them. The CDR3 nucleotides read TGTGCCAGCAGTCGAACCGGGACCGCGAATTCACCCCTCCACTTT. Translation gives CASSRTGTANSPLHF.

This clone was found once. Its ends do not fully match the called genes, so a read error is possible. This sequence joins TRBV7-2 and TRBJ2-4; possible D gene TRBD2, 5 bases. From germline, CDR1 is SGHTA and CDR2 FQGNSA. The CDR3 covers 17 residues. The CDR3 spells CAGSLTAAQFGRYIQYF. As DNA, the CDR3 is TGTGCCGGCAGCTTAACGGCGGCCCAGTTTGGGAGATACATTCAGTACTTC.

This rearrangement joins TRBV6-5 to TRBJ1-4, with a weak D call TRBD1 (6 bases). The germline V gene encodes CDR1 MNHEY and CDR2 SVGAGI. The CDR3 consists of 14 residues. Between the trimmed V and J ends, which lost 6 bases and 0 bases, there was a span of 8 bases. The CDR3: CASRRTATNEKLFF. CDR3 DNA: TGTGCCAGCAGGCGGACAGCAACTAATGAAAAACTGTTTTTT.

The chain has TRBV7-8 and TRBJ2-3; D gene ambiguous. CDR3 length: 13 amino acids. Per germline, CDR1 SGHVS and CDR2 FQNEAQ. Trimming removed 1 base from V and 0 bases from J, with 2 bases in between. The CDR3 spells CASSLDSTDTQYF. CDR3 nucleotide sequence: TGTGCCAGCAGCTTAGACAGCACAGATACGCAGTATTTT.

This chain joins TRBV9 and TRBJ1-2; tentatively, D is TRBD1 (5 bases). This CDR3 comprises 15 residues. Per the germline V gene, CDR1 is SGDLS and CDR2 is YYNGEE. Between the trimmed V and J ends, which lost 0 bases and 5 bases, there was a span of 14 bases. CDR3: CASSVAPDSFYGYTF. CDR3 coding DNA: TGTGCCAGCAGCGTAGCCCCAGACAGTTTTTATGGCTACACCTTC.

The chain is built from TRBV6-6 and TRBJ2-3; the D is unclear. V gave up 7 bases and J gave up 2 bases, with 10 bases separating them. The CDR3 consists of 13 residues. CDR1 MNHNY and CDR2 SVGAGI come from the germline V gene (reference sequence). The CDR3 DNA is TGTGCCAGCAAGAGTTCCAACACAGATACGCAGTATTTT. This sequence encodes CASKSSNTDTQYF.

V is TRBV27 and J is TRBJ2-5; D call uncertain. The CDR3 contains 10 residues. The ends were cut back, 9 bases at V and 7 bases at J, with 9 bases in the middle. Per the germline V gene, CDR1 is MNHEY and CDR2 is SMNVEV (reference sequence). CDR3 coding DNA: TGTGCCAGTTGCCCTGGGACCCAGTACTTC. Its protein product is CASCPGTQYF.

As for this clone: At the DNA level, this CDR3 is encoded by other sequences in the same sample as well. The chain carries TRBV29-1 and TRBJ2-7, with D perhaps matching TRBD1 (5 bases). Germline V gives CDR1 SQVTM, CDR2 ANQGSEA. The V end lost 4 bases, the J end lost 4 bases, and 8 bases lay between the germline ends. The CDR3 totals 11 residues. The CDR3 sequence is CSVGQNYEQYF. DNA for the CDR3: TGCAGCGTTGGACAGAATTACGAGCAGTACTTC.

DNA of the CDR3: TGTGCCAGCAAAGCAGACAGGTACAATGAGCAGTTCTTC. Protein: CASKADRYNEQFF. The chain couples TRBV2 to TRBJ2-1, with D maybe TRBD1 (6 bases). The CDR3 sequence is 13 residues long. Trimming cost V 7 bases and J 4 bases, with 11 bases left between them. The V gene's germline CDR1 is SNHLY and CDR2 FYNNEI.

The V and J genes are TRBV23-1 and TRBJ2-3; D is undetermined. TRBV23-1 is noted as an ORF with a role that remains uncertain. V dropped 4 bases and J dropped 9 bases, with 20 bases sitting between them. CDR3 length equals 15 residues. The CDR3 nucleotides are TGCGCCAGCAGTCGAACCCAGGCTAGGAGTCGCACGCAGTATTTT. This encodes CASSRTQARSRTQYF.

J is TRBJ1-1 and V is TRBV9; TRBD1 aligns across 7 bases. The ends lost 4 bases at V and 5 bases at J; junction bases unmatched: 11. This CDR3 is built from 15 residues. Germline V gene data show CDR1 as SGDLS and CDR2 as YYNGEE. Here the CDR3 DNA reads TGTGCCAGCAGCCCCCAGGGGGGCGCACGGACTGAAGCTTTCTTT. It encodes CASSPQGGARTEAFF.

The J gene is TRBJ1-6, the V gene TRBV14; no definite D call. This CDR3 has 13 amino acids. The germline V gene has CDR1 SGHDN and CDR2 FVKESK. Trimming pared 4 bases from V and 6 bases from J, leaving 7 bases between. The CDR3 nucleotides are TGTGCCAGCAGCCCACGTCTTAATTCACCCCTCCACTTT. Protein: CASSPRLNSPLHF. Based on the CDR3 plus reference TRBV14 and TRBJ1-6, the full variable domain is EAGVTQFPSHSVIEKGQTVTLRCDPISGHDNLYWYRRVMGKEIKFLLHFVKESKQDESGMPNNRFLAERTGGTYSTLKVQPAELEDSGVYFCASSPRLNSPLHFGNGTRLTVT.